A selection of T cell receptor beta chains follows, all from one sample in a study of early T cells in non-severe SARS-CoV-2 infection. In TCRdb, the 5' RACE reads were re-called with MiXCR into one record per CDR3 protein. The sample comprises roughly 70,000 distinct CDR3 sequences, roughly 18% of which are singletons, and 7.5% to 10% rests with the top ten. The material was whole blood, obtained at baseline. The receptors here all came from an adult who was a healthcare worker with PCR-confirmed SARS-CoV-2 infection or an uninfected control (not recorded which). Each CDR3 is given with its conserved first and last residue. D genes are given only for firm matches. The listing skips clone size in some rows; elsewhere it reads once, few, many or a size class.

CDR3aa: CASSQGQGAANEQFF
CDR3nt: TGTGCCAGCAGCCAGGGACAGGGGGCCGCCAATGAGCAGTTCTTC
len: 15
v_gene: TRBV7-6
d_gene: TRBD1
abundance: few
j_gene: TRBJ2-1

CDR3aa: CASSSKDRQWAEAFF
CDR3nt: TGTGCCAGCAGCTCAAAGGACAGGCAATGGGCTGAAGCTTTCTTT
len: 15
v_gene: TRBV5-5
d_gene: TRBD1
abundance: NA
j_gene: TRBJ1-1

CDR3aa: CASSYGTGQETQYF
CDR3nt: TGTGCCAGCAGTTACGGGACAGGCCAAGAGACCCAGTACTTC
len: 14
v_gene: TRBV6-5
d_gene: TRBD1
abundance: NA
j_gene: TRBJ2-5

CDR3aa: CASSLASTHTDTQYF
CDR3nt: TGTGCCAGCAGCTTAGCCAGCACACACACAGATACGCAGTATTTT
len: 15
v_gene: TRBV7-9
d_gene: NA
abundance: NA
j_gene: TRBJ2-3

CDR3aa: CSARGQPYEQYF
CDR3nt: TGCAGTGCTAGAGGGCAGCCCTACGAGCAGTACTTC
len: 12
v_gene: TRBV20-1
d_gene: NA
abundance: NA
j_gene: TRBJ2-7

CDR3aa: CASSLGLGTGELFF
CDR3nt: TGCGCCAGCAGCTTAGGGCTGGGGACCGGGGAGCTGTTTTTT
len: 14
v_gene: TRBV5-1
d_gene: NA
abundance: few
j_gene: TRBJ2-2

CDR3aa: CASSSGGGVQETQYF
CDR3nt: TGCGCCAGCAGTTCTGGGGGAGGGGTTCAAGAGACCCAGTACTTC
len: 15
v_gene: TRBV4-3
d_gene: TRBD2
abundance: NA
j_gene: TRBJ2-5

CDR3aa: CSARKGFADTQYF
CDR3nt: TGCAGTGCTCGGAAGGGCTTTGCAGATACGCAGTATTTT
len: 13
v_gene: TRBV20-1
d_gene: NA
abundance: few
j_gene: TRBJ2-3

CDR3aa: CASSVLGSDQPQHF
CDR3nt: TGTGCCAGCAGTGTGTTGGGAAGCGATCAGCCCCAGCATTTT
len: 14
v_gene: TRBV2
d_gene: NA
abundance: NA
j_gene: TRBJ1-5

CDR3aa: CSASRVVDEQYF
CDR3nt: TGCAGTGCTAGCAGGGTTGTCGACGAGCAGTACTTC
len: 12
v_gene: TRBV20-1
d_gene: NA
abundance: many
j_gene: TRBJ2-7

CDR3aa: CASSSQISGGNTGELFF
CDR3nt: TGTGCCAGTAGCTCTCAAATTTCCGGGGGCAACACCGGGGAGCTGTTTTTT
len: 17
v_gene: TRBV19
d_gene: NA
abundance: few
j_gene: TRBJ2-2

CDR3aa: CSATDRHSGNTIYF
CDR3nt: TGCAGTGCTACCGACAGACACTCTGGAAACACCATATATTTT
len: 14
v_gene: TRBV20-1
d_gene: NA
abundance: few
j_gene: TRBJ1-3

CDR3aa: CSARTSGSSYNEQFF
CDR3nt: TGCAGTGCTAGGACGAGCGGGAGCTCCTACAATGAGCAGTTCTTC
len: 15
v_gene: TRBV20-1
d_gene: TRBD2
abundance: few
j_gene: TRBJ2-1